These 15 T cell receptor beta chains were all obtained from the same sample, sequenced in a study of T cells in Graves' hyperthyroidism and ophthalmopathy. The TCR beta CDR3 regions underwent amplification using RNA transcripts as the source. With the HTBI primer set, the TCR CDR3 went through a first round of RT-PCR. TCRdb itself ran the multiplex PCR reads through MiXCR, one entry per CDR3 protein. The sample contains just over 550,000 distinct CDR3 sequences, approximately 44% of which appear only once. Sample: peripheral blood or thyroid tissue (not recorded which). These receptors were obtained from a woman aged 18-29 years with Graves' hyperthyroidism.

V and J are TRBV29-1 and TRBJ2-3, with 16 nucleotides matching TRBD2. The germline V gene has CDR1 SQVTM and CDR2 ANQGSEA. J gave up 7 bases and V 5 bases, and 12 bases lay outside the gene matches. The CDR3 loop spans 17 amino acids. This chain's CDR3 is CSVQWTGTSGGANTQYF. The CDR3, as DNA: TGCAGCGTTCAGTGGACCGGGACTAGCGGGGGGGCCAATACGCAGTATTTT.

Ten or more counts support this clonotype. The chain combines TRBV14 with TRBJ1-1; no clear D gene. V was clipped by 1 base and J by 3 bases, with 6 bases between them. Per the germline V gene, CDR1 is SGHDN and CDR2 is FVKESK. The CDR3 has 13 residues. CDR3 amino acids: CASSQGAYTEAFF. CDR3 nucleotides: TGTGCCAGCAGCCAAGGGGCGTACACTGAAGCTTTCTTT.

The chain employs TRBV7-9 and TRBJ1-6; 10 bases agree with TRBD1. The CDR3 totals 16 residues. V was pared by 5 bases and J by 8 bases, with 9 bases of the junction left unmatched. Per germline, CDR1 SEHNR and CDR2 FQNEAQ (reference sequence). The CDR3 sequence: CASSQGRTGGDSPLHF. The DNA for the CDR3 is TGTGCCAGCAGCCAAGGTCGGACAGGGGGTGATTCACCCCTCCACTTT.

The genes are TRBV7-2 and TRBJ1-6; TRBD1 is a possible D gene (5 bases). The germline V gene has CDR1 SGHTA and CDR2 FQGNSA. V lost 6 bases to trimming and J lost 7 bases, with 13 bases between them. This CDR3 is 14 amino acids long. The CDR3, as DNA: TGTGCCAGCAGATTCAGGGAGAGGAATTCACCCCTCCACTTT. This encodes CASRFRERNSPLHF. The complete variable domain, with remaining parts taken from reference TRBV7-2 and TRBJ1-6, reads GAGVSQSPSNKVTEKGKDVELRCDPISGHTALYWYRQSLGQGLEFLIYFQGNSAPDKSGLPSDRFSAERTGGSVSTLTIQRTQQEDSAVYLCASRFRERNSPLHFGNGTRLTVT.

Of note for this clonotype: This clone may be a read error of a much larger clone one base away. The genes are TRBV11-1 and TRBJ2-7; 11 nucleotides match TRBD1. Germline assignment: CDR1 SGHAT and CDR2 FQDESV (reference sequence). This CDR3 has 16 amino acids. CDR3 loop: CASSGTGGTLSHEQYF. Written as DNA, the CDR3 is TGTGCCAGCAGCGGGACAGGGGGGACCCTCTCCCACGAGCAGTACTTC.

V is TRBV7-8 and J is TRBJ2-7; no definite D call. Trimming removed 3 bases from V and 7 bases from J, with 7 bases in between. Germline CDR1 reads SGHVS; CDR2 reads FQNEAQ. The length of the CDR3 is 11 residues. CDR3 residues: CASSFAREQYF. As DNA, the CDR3 is TGTGCCAGCAGCTTTGCTAGAGAGCAGTACTTC.

This chain links TRBV2 with TRBJ2-2; TRBD2 is a possible D gene (6 bases). CDR1 and CDR2 (germline): SNHLY, FYNNEI. Trimming took 6 bases from V and 3 from J, leaving 14 bases between them. This CDR3 is built from 15 residues. The DNA of the CDR3 is TGTGCCAGCAGCCGGGGACTCCTGGACACCGGGGAGCTGTTTTTT. Translated, it gives CASSRGLLDTGELFF.

This clonotype was counted only a few times. DNA for the CDR3: TGTGCCAGCAGTTCAGCTACCGGGACTAGCGCCTCCTACGAGCAGTACTTC. The encoded protein is CASSSATGTSASYEQYF. This chain uses TRBV6-1 with TRBJ2-7; 10 bases match TRBD2. With V trimmed by 5 bases and J by 0 bases, 10 bases remained unmatched. This CDR3 has 17 amino acids. Germline-derived CDR1 and CDR2 are MNHNS and SASEGT.

This clonotype was seen more than once but under ten times. CDR3 coding DNA: TGTGCCAGCAGCTTAGTCCCCAGGGGGGGCCCTATGAACACTGAAGCTTTCTTT. As protein: CASSLVPRGGPMNTEAFF. The rearrangement joins TRBV7-8 to TRBJ1-1, with TRBD1 matching 7 bases. This CDR3 region has 18 residues. Germline V gene lookup returns CDR1 SGHVS and CDR2 FQNEAQ. J lost 0 bases, V lost 1 base, and 11 bases had no gene match.

This clonotype was found a few times. This sequence joins TRBV2 and TRBJ2-5, with 12 bases aligning to TRBD2. Trimming cost V 6 bases and J 3 bases; bases outside gene matches: 11. This CDR3 has 17 residues. Germline assignment: CDR1 SNHLY and CDR2 FYNNEI. The CDR3 region is CASSELAGGVGKETQYF. The CDR3 nucleotides read TGTGCCAGCAGCGAACTAGCGGGAGGTGTTGGAAAAGAGACCCAGTACTTC.

This chain links TRBV7-4 with TRBJ1-4; 8 bases line up with TRBD1. Germline CDR1 is SGHVT and CDR2 is SQSDAQ. The CDR3 contains 15 residues. V was clipped by 5 bases and J by 4 bases; unmatched bases: 6. This CDR3 is CASSRPGGLNEKLFF. The CDR3, as DNA: TGTGCCAGCAGCCGACCAGGGGGCCTTAATGAAAAACTGTTTTTT.

The chain joins TRBV2 to TRBJ1-2, with D perhaps TRBD1 (5 bases). The length of the CDR3 is 16 residues. V lost 4 bases, J lost 4 bases, and 19 bases lay in between. Germline V gene sequence: CDR1 SNHLY, CDR2 FYNNEI. DNA of the CDR3: TGTGCCAGCAGTGTTTTGACCGGGACGGTTGGCTATGGCTACACCTTC. Residues: CASSVLTGTVGYGYTF.

Ten or more counts support this clonotype. The rearrangement joins TRBV5-1 to TRBJ1-1; weak D call: TRBD1 (6 bases). Per the germline V gene, CDR1 is SGHRS and CDR2 is YFSETQ. V was shortened by 3 bases and J by 3 bases, with 12 bases between the two germline ends. The CDR3 has 14 amino acids. Here the CDR3 reads CASSSQSGDTEAFF. The CDR3 nucleotides read TGCGCCAGCAGCTCACAGTCAGGGGACACTGAAGCTTTCTTT.

This clonotype was seen at least ten times. The chain has TRBV7-8 and TRBJ2-5; D may be TRBD1 (7 bases). CDR1 SGHVS and CDR2 FQNEAQ come from the germline V gene. Trimming removed 5 bases at V and 4 bases at J, with 14 bases between. The CDR3 length is 14 residues. In DNA form, the CDR3 reads TGTGCCAGCAGCCCCCGACAGGGAGGAGAGACCCAGTACTTC. Translating gives CASSPRQGGETQYF.

This clonotype was recorded once. V gene TRBV25-1 combines with J gene TRBJ1-2; 8 bases fit TRBD1. V shed 3 bases and J 8 bases; nucleotides not matched to a gene: 8. Germline V lookup: CDR1 MGHDK, CDR2 SYGVNS. CDR3 length: 14 residues. The CDR3 region has the DNA TGTGCCAGCAGTGACCCCCGGACAGGGAGCGGCTACACCTTC. Protein product: CASSDPRTGSGYTF.